A selection of T cell receptor beta chains follows, all from one sample in a study of T-cell reconstitution after alpha-beta-depleted transplantation in children. TCRdb re-called the PCR reads with MiXCR, one entry per CDR3 protein. The sample carries a few hundred thousand distinct CDR3 sequences, around a tenth recorded once. The source material was PBMCs from the stem cell graft donor, sampled from the stem cell graft. These receptors all stem from a human donor who donated a stem cell graft to a child with acute lymphoblastic leukemia. Each CDR3 is given with its conserved first and last residue. Fields, in order: D gene, clone size, V gene, J gene, CDR3 protein, CDR3 DNA. A D gene is named only where the DNA matches it firmly. Clone size is given for some rows only: seen once, a few or many times, or a class if the clone is expanded.

-	few	TRBV27	TRBJ2-1	CASSLSAVSSYNEQFF	TGTGCCAGCAGTTTGTCAGCGGTGAGCTCCTACAATGAGCAGTTCTTC
-	few	TRBV20-1	TRBJ2-1	CSAREGAGGHNEQFF	TGCAGTGCTAGAGAGGGGGCAGGGGGGCACAATGAGCAGTTCTTC
-	many	TRBV6-2/TRBV6-3	TRBJ2-1	CASSALGEQFF	TGTGCCAGCAGTGCCCTCGGTGAGCAGTTCTTC
-	-	TRBV12-3/TRBV12-4	TRBJ2-3	CASRGPGTDTQYF	TGTGCCAGTCGCGGCCCCGGCACAGATACGCAGTATTTT
-	many	TRBV20-1	TRBJ2-7	CSARGGTFYEQYF	TGCAGTGCTAGAGGCGGGACTTTTTACGAGCAGTACTTC
TRBD1	-	TRBV5-1	TRBJ1-4	CASSLRQGGGGEKLFF	TGCGCCAGCAGCTTGCGACAGGGAGGCGGCGGTGAAAAACTGTTTTTT
-	few	TRBV10-3	TRBJ2-5	CAISESAQETQYF	TGTGCCATCAGTGAGTCCGCCCAAGAGACCCAGTACTTC
TRBD2	many	TRBV20-1	TRBJ2-5	CSARTNQLAALYQETQYF	TGCAGTGCTAGAACGAATCAACTAGCGGCACTGTACCAAGAGACCCAGTACTTC
-	-	TRBV6-5	TRBJ1-5	CASGRSNQPQHF	TGTGCCAGCGGAAGGAGCAATCAGCCCCAGCATTTT
-	-	TRBV4-2	TRBJ1-2	CASSQEKGGAHGYTF	TGTGCCAGCAGCCAAGAAAAGGGGGGCGCTCATGGCTACACCTTC
TRBD2	few	TRBV4-3	TRBJ2-3	CASSQGVGRGTDTQYF	TGCGCCAGCAGCCAAGGGGTCGGGAGGGGCACAGATACGCAGTATTTT
-	few	TRBV7-2	TRBJ2-5	CASSLVSFRETQYF	TGTGCCAGCAGCTTAGTATCATTCAGGGAGACCCAGTACTTC